The rows below give T cell receptor beta chains drawn from one sample of a study of T-cell reconstitution after alpha-beta-depleted transplantation in children. TCRdb re-derived calls from the PCR reads in MiXCR, one entry per CDR3 protein. The sample includes fewer than 400,000 distinct CDR3 sequences, approximately 23% of them seen just once. Sequencing was performed on PBMCs, mostly from graft donor cells, taken 180 days after TCRalphabeta/CD19-depleted stem cell transplant. The receptors here all came from a male patient under 18 who had a stem cell transplant for acute lymphoblastic leukemia, so the T cells may come from the graft donor. The CDR3 runs from the conserved cysteine through the conserved F or W. The D gene is left open where the match is weak. Only part of the rows carry a size: once, few, many, or a class if the clone is expanded.

j_gene,abundance,v_gene,d_gene,CDR3aa,CDR3nt
TRBJ2-7,-,TRBV7-3,TRBD1,CASSPQGAGVYEQYF,TGTGCCAGCAGCCCACAGGGGGCAGGAGTCTACGAGCAGTACTTC
TRBJ2-7,few,TRBV6-5,-,CASRLHGGEQYF,TGTGCCAGCAGGCTCCACGGGGGCGAGCAGTACTTC
TRBJ1-1,few,TRBV7-9,-,CASSYDRILTEAFF,TGTGCCAGCAGCTACGACAGGATATTGACTGAAGCTTTCTTT
TRBJ1-1,-,TRBV10-2,TRBD1,CASSERTGRREAFF,TGCGCCAGCAGTGAGCGGACAGGTCGTCGTGAAGCTTTCTTT
TRBJ2-7,few,TRBV4-1,TRBD2,CASSQDSAAGFAYEQYF,TGCGCCAGCAGCCAAGATTCCGCAGCGGGATTTGCCTACGAGCAGTACTTC
TRBJ2-3,few,TRBV28,-,CAANVADTQYF,TGTGCCGCCAACGTTGCGGATACGCAGTATTTT
TRBJ2-1,few,TRBV20-1,TRBD2,CSARDPRGLAGGPEVFF,TGCAGTGCTAGAGATCCCCGTGGACTAGCGGGAGGGCCCGAGGTGTTCTTC
TRBJ1-5,-,TRBV5-1,TRBD1,CASSLGDSLNQPQHF,TGCGCCAGCAGCTTGGGGGACAGCCTCAATCAGCCCCAGCATTTT
TRBJ2-1,many,TRBV5-1,-,CASVPSTPGRGPYNEQFF,TGCGCCAGCGTCCCCTCGACCCCTGGTAGGGGCCCCTACAATGAGCAGTTCTTC
TRBJ1-1,few,TRBV25-1,-,CASSVYRGTEAFF,TGTGCCAGCAGTGTATACCGTGGCACTGAAGCTTTCTTT
TRBJ2-2,-,TRBV29-1,TRBD1,CSVCHQTGGTGELFF,TGCAGCGTTTGCCACCAGACAGGGGGGACCGGGGAGCTGTTTTTT